One sample yielded the 8 T cell receptor beta chains listed below, sequenced in a study of OX40 agonist ivuxolimab in advanced cancers. Using immunoSEQ multiplex PCR, the repertoire was profiled, and TCRdb retains in-frame clones only, with some absent. The sample carries more than 25,000 clones, roughly 88% recorded once. The sequenced sample was CD4+ or CD8+ T cells sorted from blood, obtained in a trial of the OX40 agonist ivuxolimab. These receptors came from an adult with an advanced solid tumor such as melanoma, head and neck, liver or kidney cancer.

The rearrangement links TRBV5-1 to TRBJ1-2; D is perhaps TRBD1 (5 bases). CDR1 is SGHRS and CDR2 is YFSETQ in the germline V gene. Trimming cost V 5 bases and J 4 bases, with 15 bases left between them. The CDR3 is 14 amino acids. This chain's CDR3 is CASSLTGTIYGYTF. The CDR3 coding sequence is TGCGCCAGCAGTTTAACCGGGACTATCTATGGCTACACCTTC.

This chain uses TRBV7-8 with TRBJ2-2; D gene ambiguous. Germline V lookup: CDR1 SGHVS, CDR2 FQNEAQ. Trimming left V 6 bases short and J 2 bases short, with 10 bases between. The CDR3 has 14 amino acids. In DNA, the CDR3 is TGTGCCAGCAGGCTAGGGCTTAACACCGGGGAGCTGTTTTTT. Translated, it gives CASRLGLNTGELFF. Together with reference TRBV7-8 and TRBJ2-2, the CDR3 gives the full variable domain: GAGVSQSPRYKVAKRGQDVALRCDPISGHVSLFWYQQALGQGPEFLTYFQNEAQLDKSGLPSDRFFAERPEGSVSTLKIQRTQQEDSAVYLCASRLGLNTGELFFGEGSRLTVL.

This rearrangement joins TRBV9 to TRBJ2-7; TRBD2 aligns across 7 bases. This CDR3 is built from 16 residues. Germline V gives CDR1 SGDLS, CDR2 YYNGEE. V trimming: 3 bases; J trimming: 2 bases; junction bases outside the gene matches: 11. CDR3 coding DNA: TGTGCCAGCAGCGACCACTGGGCTAGCGGTCCCTACGAGCAGTACTTC. Amino acid sequence: CASSDHWASGPYEQYF. Full variable domain (rest looked up from reference TRBV9 and TRBJ2-7): DSGVTQTPKHLITATGQRVTLRCSPRSGDLSVYWYQQSLDQGLQFLIQYYNGEERAKGNILERFSAQQFPDLHSELNLSSLELGDSALYFCASSDHWASGPYEQYFGPGTRLTVT.

The chain uses TRBV4-1 and TRBJ2-2; D not resolved. Germline V lookup: CDR1 MGHRA, CDR2 YSYEKL. This CDR3 has 14 amino acids. V lost 1 base to trimming and J lost 6 bases, with 9 bases between them. The CDR3 reads CASSQALGSGELFF. CDR3 coding DNA: TGCGCCAGCAGCCAAGCTCTAGGTTCCGGGGAGCTGTTTTTT.

The chain joins TRBV6-4 to TRBJ2-7; TRBD1 is a possible D gene (5 bases). Germline loops: CDR1 MRHNA, CDR2 SNTAGT. The V end was cut by 4 bases, the J end by 0 bases, with 7 bases between. This CDR3 is 13 amino acids long. The CDR3 DNA reads as TGTGCCAGCAGTGGGACATTCTCCTACGAGCAGTACTTC. As protein: CASSGTFSYEQYF.

This sequence joins TRBV5-1 and TRBJ2-3, with 16 bases lining up with TRBD2. The CDR3 is 18 residues long. V shed 4 bases and J 1 base; nucleotides not matched to a gene: 6. The germline V gene encodes CDR1 SGHRS and CDR2 YFSETQ. The CDR3 region is CASSPKGLAGGRTDTQYF. The CDR3, as DNA: TGCGCCAGCAGCCCCAAGGGACTAGCGGGAGGGCGCACAGATACGCAGTATTTT.

The genes are TRBV7-9 and TRBJ2-7; a possible D gene is TRBD2 (5 bases). Deletions cut 3 bases from V and 5 bases from J, with 17 bases between. Germline-derived CDR1 and CDR2 are SEHNR and FQNEAQ (reference sequence). This CDR3 region has 15 residues. CDR3 region: CASSLSSGGPHEQYF. The CDR3, as DNA: TGTGCCAGCAGCTTGTCCTCTGGAGGCCCCCACGAGCAGTACTTC.

V is TRBV21-1 and J is TRBJ2-7; TRBD1 is the table's D call and was not checked against the DNA. TRBV21-1 corresponds to a pseudogene. CDR3 length equals 15 residues. The CDR3 nucleotides are TGTGCCAGCAGCAGGCTGGGACAGGGCCCCTACGAGCAGTACTTC. Amino acids: CASSRLGQGPYEQYF.